These 11 T cell receptor beta chains share one sample of origin, sequenced in a study of blood T cells in healthy people across ages. Through a sample-barcoded 5' primer and a J-beta primer mix, a second PCR was run for roughly 7 to 12 cycles. Each CDR3 protein is one row after TCRdb ran MiXCR on the 5' RACE reads. Of roughly 640,000 distinct CDR3 sequences listed, around 31% were seen once; the top ten hold 15% to 18%. The sequenced sample consisted of blood. These TCRs come from a woman of 80 years or more in good health.

The table lists this clonotype with many counts. The chain combines TRBV7-6 with TRBJ2-3; 7 nucleotides align to TRBD2. Germline V gene data show CDR1 as SGHVS and CDR2 as FNYEAQ. J gave up 1 base and V 2 bases, and 6 bases lay outside the gene matches. The CDR3 length is 16 residues. The CDR3, as DNA: TGTGCCAGCAGCTTACGGTCTAGCGGTGGCACAGATACGCAGTATTTT. The encoded protein is CASSLRSSGGTDTQYF.

The rearrangement uses TRBV9 and TRBJ1-3; perhaps TRBD1 as D (5 bases). Germline loops: CDR1 SGDLS, CDR2 YYNGEE. With 3 bases removed from V and 2 bases from J, the gap between germline ends came to 18 bases. This CDR3 has 17 amino acids. The CDR3 sequence: CASSDGGDSLPGNTIYF. Here the CDR3 DNA reads TGTGCCAGCAGCGACGGGGGAGACAGTCTCCCTGGAAACACCATATATTTT.

The chain has TRBV28 and TRBJ1-1; tentatively, D is TRBD1 (5 bases). V lost 2 bases and J 5 bases, leaving 15 bases between the germline ends. CDR1 MDHEN and CDR2 SYDVKM come from the germline V gene. The CDR3 sequence is 15 residues long. This chain's CDR3 is CASSLGSGRGTEAFF. CDR3 nucleotide sequence: TGTGCCAGCAGTTTAGGGTCCGGGAGGGGAACTGAAGCTTTCTTT.

This clonotype came up many times. One base away lies a much larger clone, so this may be a sequencing read error. The V call is TRBV20-1, the J call TRBJ2-5; 10 bases align to TRBD1. Trimming removed 5 bases from V and 3 bases from J; junction bases left unmatched: 6. Germline V gene lookup returns CDR1 DFQATT and CDR2 SNEGSKA (reference sequence). The CDR3 sequence is 14 residues long. The CDR3 nucleotides read TGCAGTGCTGAAATGGGGACAGGGGAAGAGACCCAGTACTTC. Translated, it gives CSAEMGTGEETQYF.

To note about this clonotype: A junction boundary mismatches the germline segment, possibly from a read error. This sequence joins TRBV12-3 or TRBV12-4 and TRBJ2-5; TRBD2 agrees at 9 bases. The CDR3 extends over 15 amino acids. The CDR3 protein is CAGSQGGGEINEQYF. The CDR3 bases are TGTGCCGGCAGCCAGGGCGGGGGGGAAATCAATGAGCAGTACTTC.

The CDR3 nucleotides read TGCAGCGGACGACAGGGGCCCGGAAACACCATATATTTT. This gives the protein CSGRQGPGNTIYF. The J gene is TRBJ1-3, the V gene TRBV29-1; 8 nucleotides agree with TRBD1. Germline CDR1 SQVTM, CDR2 ANQGSEA. The CDR3 runs 13 residues. V lost 7 bases to trimming and J lost 4 bases; unmatched junction nucleotides: 6.

This clonotype showed up many times. The chain employs TRBV5-1 and TRBJ2-3; D assignment may be TRBD1 or TRBD2 (5 bases each). Germline V gene data show CDR1 as SGHRS and CDR2 as YFSETQ. The V gene lost 4 bases and the J gene lost 11 bases, with 17 bases spanning the gap. The CDR3 contains 13 residues. The CDR3 DNA sequence: TGCGCCAGCAGCGCCTATACCGGGACCAGGCAGTATTTT. Residues: CASSAYTGTRQYF. The full variable domain, completed using reference TRBV5-1 and TRBJ2-3, is KAGVTQTPRYLIKTRGQQVTLSCSPISGHRSVSWYQQTPGQGLQFLFEYFSETQRNKGNFPGRFSGRQFSNSRSEMNVSTLELGDSALYLCASSAYTGTRQYFGPGTRLTVL.

The CDR3 region is CSASSISGYTF. The CDR3 DNA reads as TGCAGTGCTAGTAGCATAAGCGGCTACACCTTC. The rearrangement joins TRBV20-1 to TRBJ1-2; D is uncertain. V was clipped by 3 bases and J by 8 bases, with 10 bases between them. CDR3 length: 11 amino acids. Germline CDR1 and CDR2: DFQATT and SNEGSKA (reference sequence).

The chain couples TRBV14 to TRBJ1-2, with D possibly being TRBD1 (5 bases). The V gene's germline CDR1 is SGHDN and CDR2 FVKESK. The V gene lost 0 bases and the J gene lost 7 bases, with 18 bases spanning the gap. The CDR3 contains 16 residues. The CDR3 spells CASSQDRYDWGRGYTF. CDR3 DNA sequence: TGTGCCAGCAGCCAAGATCGATATGACTGGGGACGTGGCTACACCTTC. Supplemented by reference TRBV14 and TRBJ1-2, the full variable domain reads EAGVTQFPSHSVIEKGQTVTLRCDPISGHDNLYWYRRVMGKEIKFLLHFVKESKQDESGMPNNRFLAERTGGTYSTLKVQPAELEDSGVYFCASSQDRYDWGRGYTFGSGTRLTVV.

This clonotype has at least ten counts. The gene calls are TRBV5-6 and TRBJ1-2; 7 positions agree with TRBD1. V dropped 5 bases and J dropped 7; count of bases not matched to a gene: 11. Per the germline V gene, CDR1 is SGHDT and CDR2 is YYEEEE. CDR3 size: 14 residues. This CDR3 reads CASSPPHRGSGYTF. The DNA of the CDR3 is TGTGCCAGCAGTCCCCCCCACAGGGGAAGTGGCTACACCTTC.

This clonotype came up many times. The chain joins TRBV9 to TRBJ2-7; no definite D call. This CDR3 is 14 amino acids long. Deletions cut 0 bases from V and 0 bases from J, with 7 bases between. Germline lookup yields CDR1 SGDLS and CDR2 YYNGEE. CDR3 bases: TGTGCCAGCAGCGTAGAGTCAAGCTCCTACGAGCAGTACTTC. It encodes CASSVESSSYEQYF.